This is a list of T cell receptor beta chains from one sample in a study of CXCR3-negative and CXCR3-positive naive CD8 T cells. Following a re-call of the 5' RACE reads, TCRdb has one entry per CDR3 protein and lacks DNA. The repertoire shows 150,000 or so distinct CDR3 sequences; the top ten hold approximately 0.5%. Sequenced: naive CXCR3+ CD8+ T cells from blood. The receptors derive from a human donor in good health. Some clones in this sample may be carry-over from other donors' samples. CDR3s include the opening cysteine and the closing phenylalanine or tryptophan.

V: TRBV7-9
J: TRBJ2-5
CDR3: CASSFGGGLQETQYF

V: TRBV7-2
J: TRBJ2-1
CDR3: CASSEGQGRNEQFF

V: TRBV4-3
J: TRBJ2-2
CDR3: CASSQEEGQITGELFF

V: TRBV7-3
J: TRBJ2-3
CDR3: CASSLWDLEDTQYF

V: TRBV5-5
J: TRBJ1-1
CDR3: CASSSTPFSAMNTEAFF

V: TRBV28
J: TRBJ2-3
CDR3: CASSHTVLAAGDADTQYF

V: TRBV15
J: TRBJ2-5
CDR3: CATSGSRQIETQYF

V: TRBV28
J: TRBJ1-1
CDR3: CASSLLGQSEPMNTEAFF

V: TRBV25-1
J: TRBJ2-1
CDR3: CASSEQWGVGDEQFF

V: TRBV6-5
J: TRBJ1-2
CDR3: CASSDRETNYGYTF

V: TRBV3-1
J: TRBJ2-5
CDR3: CASSPKSRAEETQYF

V: TRBV5-4
J: TRBJ2-3
CDR3: CASSEGQGDSDTQYF

V: TRBV10-3
J: TRBJ2-1
CDR3: CAINGGAGGAYNEQFF

V: TRBV9
J: TRBJ2-7
CDR3: CASSVDPGRSYVQYF

V: TRBV5-1
J: TRBJ2-3
CDR3: CASSLGQGYADTQYF

V: TRBV7-9
J: TRBJ2-7
CDR3: CASSSGPYYEQYF

V: TRBV4-3
J: TRBJ2-2
CDR3: CASSQDTLAGVNTGELFF

V: TRBV7-2
J: TRBJ2-7
CDR3: CASSLAWGGTYEQYF

V: TRBV5-1
J: TRBJ2-7
CDR3: CASRRTSGGVTYEQYF

V: TRBV6-5
J: TRBJ1-4
CDR3: CASSNRGGEKLFF

V: TRBV12-3/TRBV12-4
J: TRBJ1-6
CDR3: CASSPRAGKGNSPLHF

V: TRBV2
J: TRBJ1-2
CDR3: CASSGPPVGQGMDGYTF

V: TRBV20-1
J: TRBJ2-1
CDR3: CSATTSGVIKEQFF

V: TRBV5-5
J: TRBJ2-1
CDR3: CASKVAVLGSYNEQFF

V: TRBV15
J: TRBJ1-5
CDR3: CATSRDWQGLNQPQHF

V: TRBV5-6
J: TRBJ2-1
CDR3: CASSLYGGASNEQFF